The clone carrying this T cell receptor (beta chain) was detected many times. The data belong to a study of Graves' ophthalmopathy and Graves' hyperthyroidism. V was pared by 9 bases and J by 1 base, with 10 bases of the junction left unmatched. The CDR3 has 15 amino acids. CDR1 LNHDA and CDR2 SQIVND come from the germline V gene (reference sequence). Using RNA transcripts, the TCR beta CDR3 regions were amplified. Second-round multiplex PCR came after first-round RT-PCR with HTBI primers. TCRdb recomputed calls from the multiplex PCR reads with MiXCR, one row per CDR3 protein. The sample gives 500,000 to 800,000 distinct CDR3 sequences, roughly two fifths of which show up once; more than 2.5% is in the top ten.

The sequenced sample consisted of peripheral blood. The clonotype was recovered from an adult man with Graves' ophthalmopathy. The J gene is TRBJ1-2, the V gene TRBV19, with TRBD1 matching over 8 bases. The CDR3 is CASAKQGVINYGYTF. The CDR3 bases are TGTGCCAGCGCCAAACAGGGGGTTATTAACTATGGCTACACCTTC.